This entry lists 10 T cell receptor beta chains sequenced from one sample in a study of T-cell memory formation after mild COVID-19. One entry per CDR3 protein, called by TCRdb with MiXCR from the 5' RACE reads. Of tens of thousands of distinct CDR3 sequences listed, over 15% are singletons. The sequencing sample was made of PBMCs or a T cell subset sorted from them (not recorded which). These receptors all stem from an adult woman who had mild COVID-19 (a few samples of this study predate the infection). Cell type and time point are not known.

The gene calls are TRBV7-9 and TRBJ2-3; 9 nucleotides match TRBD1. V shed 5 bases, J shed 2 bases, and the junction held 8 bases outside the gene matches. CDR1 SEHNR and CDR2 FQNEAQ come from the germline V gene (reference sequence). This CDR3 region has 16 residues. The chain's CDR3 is CASSHGTGRSTDTQYF. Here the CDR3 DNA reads TGTGCCAGCAGCCACGGGACAGGGAGGTCCACAGATACGCAGTATTTT.

CDR3 nucleotides: TGTGCCAGCAGCTTGCGGGGGCCCTCCTACAATGAGCAGTTCTTC. Translating it yields CASSLRGPSYNEQFF. The chain carries TRBV7-9 and TRBJ2-1; D is possibly TRBD2 (7 bases). Trimming pared 3 bases from V and 0 bases from J, leaving 9 bases between. The germline V gene encodes CDR1 SEHNR and CDR2 FQNEAQ (reference sequence). This CDR3 has 15 amino acids.

CDR3 coding DNA: TGCGCCAGCAGCCAAGTGAGTGGTAACTCAGCCTACGAGCAGTACTTC. Amino acid sequence: CASSQVSGNSAYEQYF. This chain uses TRBV4-3 with TRBJ2-7; D gene unclear. Germline values: CDR1 LGHNA, CDR2 YSLEER. The CDR3 consists of 16 residues. Trimming left V 1 base short and J 2 bases short, with 15 bases between.

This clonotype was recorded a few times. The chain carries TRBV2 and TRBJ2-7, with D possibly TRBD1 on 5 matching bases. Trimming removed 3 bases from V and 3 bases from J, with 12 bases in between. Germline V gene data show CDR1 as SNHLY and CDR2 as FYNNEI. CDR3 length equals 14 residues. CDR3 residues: CASSDIDRHYEQYF. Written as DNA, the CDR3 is TGTGCCAGCAGTGACATCGACAGACACTACGAGCAGTACTTC.

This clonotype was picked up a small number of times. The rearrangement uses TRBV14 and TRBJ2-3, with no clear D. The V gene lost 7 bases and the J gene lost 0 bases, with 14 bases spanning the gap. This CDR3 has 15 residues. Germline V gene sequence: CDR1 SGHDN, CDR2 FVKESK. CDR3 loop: CASTPLGTSTDTQYF. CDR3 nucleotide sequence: TGTGCCAGCACCCCTCTGGGTACTAGCACAGATACGCAGTATTTT.

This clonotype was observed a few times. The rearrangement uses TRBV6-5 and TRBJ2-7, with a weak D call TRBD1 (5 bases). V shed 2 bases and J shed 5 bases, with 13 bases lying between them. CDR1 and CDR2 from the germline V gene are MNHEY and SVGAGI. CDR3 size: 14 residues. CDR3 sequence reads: CASSYTHWTNEQYF. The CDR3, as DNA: TGTGCCAGCAGTTACACCCACTGGACAAACGAGCAGTACTTC.

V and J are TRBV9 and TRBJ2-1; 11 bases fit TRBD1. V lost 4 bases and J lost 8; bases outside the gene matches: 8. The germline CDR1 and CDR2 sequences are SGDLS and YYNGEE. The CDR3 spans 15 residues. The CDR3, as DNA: TGTGCCAGCAGCAGCCGGGACAGGGGGTTGGATGAGCAGTTCTTC. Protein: CASSSRDRGLDEQFF.

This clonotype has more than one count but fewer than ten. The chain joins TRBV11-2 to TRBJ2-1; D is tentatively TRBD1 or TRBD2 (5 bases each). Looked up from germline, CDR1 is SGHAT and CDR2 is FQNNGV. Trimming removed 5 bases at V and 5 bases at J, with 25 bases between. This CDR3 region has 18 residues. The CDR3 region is CASSQHFYPQRGDNEQFF. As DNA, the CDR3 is TGTGCCAGCAGCCAACACTTCTACCCTCAGAGGGGAGACAATGAGCAGTTCTTC.

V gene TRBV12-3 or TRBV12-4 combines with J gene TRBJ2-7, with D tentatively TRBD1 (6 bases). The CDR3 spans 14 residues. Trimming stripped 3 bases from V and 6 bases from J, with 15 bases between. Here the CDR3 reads CASSLTGPSGEQYF. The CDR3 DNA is TGTGCCAGCAGTTTGACAGGCCCCTCCGGCGAGCAGTACTTC.

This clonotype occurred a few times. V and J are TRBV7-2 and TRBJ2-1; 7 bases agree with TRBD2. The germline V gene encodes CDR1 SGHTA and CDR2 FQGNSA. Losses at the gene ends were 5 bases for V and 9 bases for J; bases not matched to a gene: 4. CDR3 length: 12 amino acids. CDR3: CASSLGLFEQFF. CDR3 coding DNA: TGTGCCAGCAGCCTGGGACTATTTGAGCAGTTCTTC.